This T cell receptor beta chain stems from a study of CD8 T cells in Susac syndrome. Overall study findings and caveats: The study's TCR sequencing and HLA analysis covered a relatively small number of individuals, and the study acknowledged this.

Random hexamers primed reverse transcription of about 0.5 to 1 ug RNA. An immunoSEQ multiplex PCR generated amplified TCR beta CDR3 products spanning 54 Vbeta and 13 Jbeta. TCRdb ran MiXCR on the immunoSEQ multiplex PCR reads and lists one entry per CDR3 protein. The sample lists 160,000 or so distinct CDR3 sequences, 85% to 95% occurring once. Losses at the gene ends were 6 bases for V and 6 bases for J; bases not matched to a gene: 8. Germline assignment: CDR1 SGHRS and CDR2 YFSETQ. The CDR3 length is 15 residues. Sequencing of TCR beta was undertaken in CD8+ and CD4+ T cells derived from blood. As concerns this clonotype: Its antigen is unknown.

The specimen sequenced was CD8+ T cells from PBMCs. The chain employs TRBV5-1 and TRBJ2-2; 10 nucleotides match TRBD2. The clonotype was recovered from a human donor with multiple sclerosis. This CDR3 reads CASIEAGGPSGELFF. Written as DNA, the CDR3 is TGCGCCAGCATCGAAGCGGGAGGGCCCTCCGGGGAGCTGTTTTTT.